A few counts support the clone carrying this T cell receptor beta chain. This entry comes from a study of blood T cell repertoires in COVID-19. On the study more broadly: Sites in the United States, Italy and Spain provided acute and convalescent COVID-19 samples. PBMCs, B-cell-depleted T cells, or T cells provided the cDNA or gDNA that made up the material.

Original processing notes: Reference gene primer amplification yielded estimated nucleated cell counts. Repertoires were generated with immunoSEQ multiplex PCR, while TCRdb's copy carries only in-frame clones and drops some. Clone size and the V and J calls come from that table; the DNA yielded D and trimming. Of a few hundred thousand clones detected, roughly 89% appear once; the ten largest clones hold more than 1.5%. V lost 0 bases and J 2 bases, leaving 11 bases between the germline ends. Germline V gene lookup returns CDR1 MGHRA and CDR2 YSYEKL. The CDR3 has 16 residues. The sequenced sample consisted of peripheral blood. The clonotype was recovered from a woman aged 40 to 50 who had recovered from COVID-19. This chain connects TRBV4-1 to TRBJ1-3; D is uncertain. The CDR3 loop is CASSQDPGPTGNTIYF. The CDR3 bases are TGCGCCAGCAGCCAAGATCCGGGTCCCACTGGAAACACCATATATTTT.